This entry lists 30 T cell receptor beta chains sequenced from one sample in a study of blood T cell repertoires in COVID-19 (dated by TCRdb to the early 2020s). Library construction relied on the immunoSEQ multiplex PCR assay. TCRdb carries this immuneACCESS record with in-frame sequences only. Its versions omit some clonotypes, under half of them owing to an unresolved V gene in the studies checked, with the rest unexplained. The sample includes 380,000 or so clones, with 88% observed a single time. The ten largest clones take up more than 0.9% of the sample. Material for sequencing was PBMCs or T cells enriched from blood (not recorded which). Receptors were obtained from a woman aged 30 to 39 with acute COVID-19.

The J gene is TRBJ1-2, the V gene TRBV2, with 12 bases lining up with TRBD1. Trimming took 6 bases from V and 6 from J; bases not matched to a gene: 5. Per the germline V gene, CDR1 is SNHLY and CDR2 is FYNNEI. There are 14 residues in the CDR3. CDR3 protein: CASRGTGGEDGYTF. CDR3 nucleotide sequence: TGTGCCAGCAGGGGGACAGGGGGCGAGGATGGCTACACCTTC. Complete variable domain (other parts from reference TRBV2 and TRBJ1-2): EPEVTQTPSHQVTQMGQEVILRCVPISNHLYFYWYRQILGQKVEFLVSFYNNEISEKSEIFDDQFSVERPDGSNFTLKIRSTKLEDSAMYFCASRGTGGEDGYTFGSGTRLTVV.

The chain joins TRBV24-1 to TRBJ2-3, with D hard to call. The CDR3 has 12 residues. V was clipped by 4 bases and J by 4 bases, with 5 bases between them. CDR1 KGHDR and CDR2 SFDVKD come from the germline V gene. The CDR3 region is CATSDRADTQYF. DNA for the CDR3: TGTGCCACCAGTGACCGGGCAGATACGCAGTATTTT.

This chain links TRBV5-1 with TRBJ2-2; tentatively, D is TRBD2 (6 bases). The ends were cut back, 3 bases at V and 8 bases at J, with 11 bases in the middle. The CDR3 length is 13 residues. Germline V gives CDR1 SGHRS, CDR2 YFSETQ. CDR3 sequence reads: CASSWDLVGELFF. The CDR3 bases are TGCGCCAGCAGCTGGGACTTGGTGGGGGAGCTGTTTTTT.

This clone occurred a few times. V and J are TRBV5-1 and TRBJ1-5, with D possibly matching TRBD1 (5 bases). Trimming cost V 0 bases and J 6 bases, with 13 bases left between them. Germline V gene data show CDR1 as SGHRS and CDR2 as YFSETQ. CDR3 size: 15 residues. The CDR3 loop is CASSLEGLTGQPQHF. DNA of the CDR3: TGCGCCAGCAGCTTGGAGGGGCTAACGGGTCAGCCCCAGCATTTT.

CDR3 in DNA: TGTGCCAGCAGGCAAACAGGGTTAGGGGAAAAACTGTTTTTT. Protein: CASRQTGLGEKLFF. This chain joins TRBV2 and TRBJ1-4; D possibly corresponds to TRBD1 (6 bases). The CDR3 has 14 amino acids. Looked up from germline, CDR1 is SNHLY and CDR2 is FYNNEI. Trimming stripped 6 bases from V and 8 bases from J, with 16 bases between.

The chain joins TRBV5-1 to TRBJ2-2; TRBD2 agrees at 15 bases. Trimming took 4 bases from V and 7 from J; bases not matched to a gene: 14. Germline V gene lookup returns CDR1 SGHRS and CDR2 YFSETQ. The CDR3 is made up of 19 amino acids. The CDR3 region has the DNA TGCGCCAGCAGCCCGCTTCCTCGGACTAGCGGGGGGGCCTACGGGGAGCTGTTTTTT. Translated: CASSPLPRTSGGAYGELFF.

The chain links TRBV19 to TRBJ1-2; 9 positions agree with TRBD1. Losses at the gene ends were 4 bases for V and 4 bases for J; bases not matched to a gene: 10. CDR3 size: 16 residues. CDR1 and CDR2 (germline): LNHDA, SQIVND (reference sequence). CDR3 amino acids: CASSKDRGPLFYGYTF. The CDR3 nucleotides are TGTGCCAGTAGTAAGGACAGGGGACCACTGTTCTATGGCTACACCTTC.

This clone was counted between two and nine times. The genes are TRBV6-1 and TRBJ2-7; 11 bases map to TRBD1. Trimming removed 1 base from V and 5 bases from J; junction bases left unmatched: 7. This CDR3 contains 16 residues. Per the germline V gene, CDR1 is MNHNS and CDR2 is SASEGT. The CDR3 here is CASSEGWTGGGDEQYF. DNA of the CDR3: TGTGCCAGCAGTGAAGGGTGGACAGGGGGCGGCGACGAGCAGTACTTC.

There are a few counts of this clone. The rearrangement links TRBV3-1 (or the pseudogene TRBV3-2) to TRBJ2-1; maybe TRBD1 (6 bases). This CDR3 comprises 12 residues. CDR1 LGHDT and CDR2 YNNKEL come from the germline V gene (reference sequence). Trimming took 4 bases from V and 10 from J, leaving 11 bases between them. CDR3 in amino acids: CASSRGPEEQFF. The CDR3 DNA sequence: TGTGCCAGCAGCCGGGGGCCGGAGGAGCAGTTCTTC.

Here the CDR3 DNA reads TGTGCCTGGAGTGTCTCCAGGGTTGCTTCTTTGAGGGGCTACACCTTC. This gives the protein CAWSVSRVASLRGYTF. The chain employs TRBV30 and TRBJ1-2, with D possibly matching TRBD1 (5 bases). Germline-derived CDR1 and CDR2 are GTSNPN and SVGIG (reference sequence). The CDR3 spans 16 residues. With 0 bases removed from V and 8 bases from J, the gap between germline ends came to 22 bases.

This chain connects TRBV6-6 to TRBJ1-6; 8 bases are shared with TRBD1. CDR1 MNHNY and CDR2 SVGAGI come from the germline V gene (reference sequence). The CDR3 consists of 17 residues. V shed 5 bases, J shed 2 bases, and the junction held 8 bases outside the gene matches. The CDR3 DNA is TGTGCCAGCAGTCTCAACAGGGGGAGCCCCTATAATTCACCCCTCCACTTT. As protein: CASSLNRGSPYNSPLHF.

The chain carries TRBV12-5 and TRBJ2-3; TRBD1 is a possible D gene (6 bases). The CDR3 runs to 16 residues. Per germline, CDR1 LGHNT and CDR2 FRNRAP. V was clipped by 6 bases and J by 0 bases, with 16 bases between them. The CDR3 bases are TGTGCTAGTGGGGCTAAAGGGGGAAGTAGCACAGATACGCAGTATTTT. Amino acids: CASGAKGGSSTDTQYF.

About this clone itself: This CDR3 is also generated by other DNA sequences in the sample. This chain joins TRBV14 and TRBJ1-6; D is uncertain. Trimming pared 4 bases from V and 7 bases from J, leaving 8 bases between. In germline, CDR1 is SGHDN, CDR2 FVKESK. This CDR3 region has 13 residues. In DNA form, the CDR3 reads TGTGCCAGCAGCCTGACGGGGAATTCACCCCTCCACTTT. It yields the protein CASSLTGNSPLHF.

This clone was counted a single time. The chain uses TRBV5-1 and TRBJ1-2, with TRBD1 matching over 7 bases. The J segment lost 4 bases and the V segment lost 0 bases, leaving 6 bases of the junction unmatched. The CDR3 is 15 amino acids. Looked up from germline, CDR1 is SGHRS and CDR2 is YFSETQ. The CDR3 loop reads CASSLGQGHSYGYTF. The CDR3 bases are TGCGCCAGCAGCTTGGGACAGGGTCATTCCTATGGCTACACCTTC.

This chain uses TRBV5-1 with TRBJ2-7; 7 bases agree with TRBD2. CDR1 is SGHRS and CDR2 is YFSETQ in the germline V gene. This CDR3 contains 15 residues. Trimming at V came to 0 bases and at J to 1 base, leaving 4 bases not matched to a gene. In nucleotides, the CDR3 is TGCGCCAGCAGCTTGGGACTAGCTCTATCCTACGAGCAGTACTTC. Its translation: CASSLGLALSYEQYF. Full variable domain (rest looked up from reference TRBV5-1 and TRBJ2-7): KAGVTQTPRYLIKTRGQQVTLSCSPISGHRSVSWYQQTPGQGLQFLFEYFSETQRNKGNFPGRFSGRQFSNSRSEMNVSTLELGDSALYLCASSLGLALSYEQYFGPGTRLTVT.

The chain is built from TRBV3-1 (or the pseudogene TRBV3-2) and TRBJ2-1; no clear D gene. Germline loops: CDR1 LGHDT, CDR2 YNNKEL (reference sequence). The CDR3 runs 12 residues. V was cut by 3 bases and J by 7 bases, with 7 bases left in between. This CDR3 is CASSQVGNEQFF. CDR3 nucleotides: TGTGCCAGCAGCCAGGTCGGGAATGAGCAGTTCTTC.

This chain's CDR3 is CASSLGPAANEQFF. For the CDR3, the DNA is TGTGCCAGCAGCTTAGGTCCGGCGGCCAATGAGCAGTTCTTC. The chain joins TRBV13 to TRBJ2-1; no clear D gene. V lost 0 bases and J lost 6, with 9 bases in between. This CDR3 is 14 amino acids long. Germline lookup yields CDR1 PRHDT and CDR2 FYEKMQ (reference sequence).

The CDR3 loop reads CASSYSEGEEFYGYTF. In DNA form, the CDR3 reads TGTGCCAGCAGTTACTCGGAAGGGGAGGAGTTCTATGGCTACACCTTC. The chain employs TRBV6-5 and TRBJ1-2; possible D gene TRBD1, 5 bases. CDR1 is MNHEY, CDR2 SVGAGI, per germline. Deletions cut 0 bases from V and 4 bases from J, with 15 bases between. This CDR3 contains 16 residues.

The chain uses TRBV10-2 and TRBJ1-2; 8 positions agree with TRBD1. Germline V gene lookup returns CDR1 WSHSY and CDR2 SAAADI. The CDR3 runs 14 residues. V was pared by 6 bases and J by 7 bases, with 10 bases of the junction left unmatched. This CDR3 is CASRPIRQGTGYTF. The CDR3, as DNA: TGCGCCAGCAGACCTATTCGACAGGGGACTGGCTACACCTTC.

This sequence joins TRBV25-1 and TRBJ2-3; a weak D match, TRBD1 (5 bases). The V gene's germline CDR1 is MGHDK and CDR2 SYGVNS. Trimming removed 1 base from V and 0 bases from J, with 8 bases in between. The CDR3 has 15 amino acids. CDR3 coding DNA: TGTGCCAGCAGTGAATTTCAGGGTAGCACAGATACGCAGTATTTT. It translates to CASSEFQGSTDTQYF.

This rearrangement joins TRBV24-1 to TRBJ2-2; D is possibly TRBD1 (5 bases). Germline V gene lookup returns CDR1 KGHDR and CDR2 SFDVKD. With 4 bases removed from V and 4 bases from J, the gap between germline ends came to 12 bases. The CDR3 length is 15 residues. CDR3 amino acids: CATSDPDSPTGELFF. CDR3 sequence (DNA): TGTGCCACCAGTGACCCTGACAGCCCCACCGGGGAGCTGTTTTTT.

V gene TRBV6-1 combines with J gene TRBJ1-6; no clear D. The length of the CDR3 is 15 residues. Germline V gene lookup returns CDR1 MNHNS and CDR2 SASEGT. The ends were cut back, 1 base at V and 5 bases at J, with 9 bases in the middle. The CDR3 loop reads CASSEDSFNNSPLHF. The CDR3 nucleotides read TGTGCCAGCAGTGAAGACAGCTTTAATAATTCACCCCTCCACTTT.

V usage is TRBV30 and J usage is TRBJ2-5; D possibly corresponds to TRBD2 (5 bases). There are 12 residues in the CDR3. Germline loops: CDR1 GTSNPN, CDR2 SVGIG (reference sequence). V shed 1 base and J shed 5 bases, with 8 bases lying between them. CDR3 bases: TGTGCCTGGAGTGGGACTGGGGAGACCCAGTACTTC. As protein: CAWSGTGETQYF.

This rearrangement joins TRBV7-6 to TRBJ1-4; weak D call: TRBD1 (5 bases). The CDR3 extends over 14 amino acids. V was clipped by 5 bases and J by 6 bases, with 13 bases between them. CDR1 is SGHVS, CDR2 FNYEAQ, per germline. For the CDR3, the DNA is TGTGCCAGCAGCCGTGGAGGGACGGATGAAAAACTGTTTTTT. Its translation: CASSRGGTDEKLFF.

The chain carries TRBV7-2 and TRBJ1-1; a weak D match, TRBD1 (5 bases). Germline V CDR1 and CDR2: SGHTA, FQGNSA. V lost 6 bases and J lost 5, with 16 bases in between. The CDR3 length is 14 residues. CDR3 in DNA: TGTGCCAGCAGACAACTGGGGGGGAGGACTGAAGCTTTCTTT. This encodes CASRQLGGRTEAFF.

The rearrangement uses TRBV9 and TRBJ2-1, with 8 bases aligning to TRBD2. CDR1 SGDLS and CDR2 YYNGEE come from the germline V gene. J lost 7 bases, V lost 2 bases, and 8 bases had no gene match. This CDR3 comprises 15 residues. The CDR3 coding sequence is TGTGCCAGCAGCGTTGGACTAGCCGATTTGAATGAGCAGTTCTTC. Translating it yields CASSVGLADLNEQFF.

The chain is built from TRBV7-6 and TRBJ1-4; weak D call: TRBD1 (6 bases). The CDR3 has 15 residues. Germline assignment: CDR1 SGHVS and CDR2 FNYEAQ. V dropped 5 bases and J dropped 3 bases, with 13 bases sitting between them. The CDR3 loop reads CASSPRQVANEKLFF. The CDR3 DNA sequence: TGTGCCAGCAGCCCCCGACAGGTGGCTAATGAAAAACTGTTTTTT.

The gene calls are TRBV12-3 or TRBV12-4 and TRBJ1-2; a weak D match, TRBD1 (6 bases). Trimming removed 2 bases from V and 8 bases from J, with 12 bases in between. This CDR3 comprises 13 residues. The CDR3 DNA reads as TGTGCCAGCAGTTTAAACAGGGATACAGGCTACACCTTC. Translation: CASSLNRDTGYTF.

The J gene is TRBJ2-7, the V gene TRBV20-1; TRBD1 matches 7 bases. Germline CDR1 reads DFQATT; CDR2 reads SNEGSKA (reference sequence). V dropped 3 bases and J dropped 4; count of bases not matched to a gene: 0. This CDR3 has 11 residues. Written as DNA, the CDR3 is TGCAGTGCTAGGGGACAGTACGAGCAGTACTTC. This translates into CSARGQYEQYF.

The CDR3 protein is CASSATGGGRTEAFF. As DNA, the CDR3 is TGTGCCAGCAGCGCGACAGGGGGGGGCCGGACTGAAGCTTTCTTT. This rearrangement joins TRBV5-5 to TRBJ1-1; TRBD1 agrees at 9 bases. The J segment lost 5 bases and the V segment lost 4 bases, leaving 9 bases of the junction unmatched. Germline CDR1 reads SGHKS; CDR2 reads YYEKEE (reference sequence). This CDR3 comprises 15 residues.